The 16 T cell receptor beta chains below come from one sample, sequenced in a study of T cells in Graves' hyperthyroidism and ophthalmopathy. Amplification of TCR beta CDR3 regions was performed using RNA transcripts as template. First-round RT-PCR with HTBI primers amplified the TCR CDR3 region. TCRdb re-analysed the multiplex PCR reads in MiXCR, keeping a single row per CDR3 protein. The sample yields 500,000 to 650,000 distinct CDR3 sequences, roughly 18% seen once. The sample comprised blood. The origin of the receptors is a woman in her late teens or twenties with Graves' ophthalmopathy.

This clonotype was seen many times. The V and J genes are TRBV12-3 or TRBV12-4 and TRBJ1-6; D unresolved. V gave up 1 base and J gave up 9 bases, with 7 bases separating them. The CDR3 runs to 13 residues. DNA of the CDR3: TGTGCCAGCAGTTTAGGGGATCGTTCACCCCTCCACTTT. Amino acids: CASSLGDRSPLHF.

Comments on this clonotype: A read error may be the cause here, since a much bigger clone is one base away. The chain combines TRBV3-1 with TRBJ1-5; D unresolved. Germline V lookup: CDR1 LGHDT, CDR2 YNNKEL (reference sequence). Deletions cut 4 bases from V and 7 bases from J, with 8 bases between. This CDR3 is built from 12 residues. As DNA, the CDR3 is TGTGCCAGCAGCCGAGCGGGGCAGCCCCAGCATTTT. Amino acids: CASSRAGQPQHF.

This chain links TRBV20-1 with TRBJ2-7; 12 positions agree with TRBD2. Trimming cost V 6 bases and J 0 bases; bases outside gene matches: 6. This CDR3 has 15 amino acids. Per germline, CDR1 DFQATT and CDR2 SNEGSKA (reference sequence). CDR3 sequence: CSAWTSGMSSYEQYF. CDR3 nucleotides: TGCAGTGCCTGGACTAGCGGGATGAGCTCCTACGAGCAGTACTTC.

The V gene is TRBV4-1, the J gene TRBJ2-7, with a tentative D call TRBD2 (6 bases). The germline V and J ends were trimmed by 1 base and 0 bases, with 16 bases remaining between them. CDR3 length: 17 residues. CDR1 is MGHRA, CDR2 YSYEKL, per germline. Written as DNA, the CDR3 is TGCGCCAGCAGCCAAGTGTGGACTACCAGGAGCTCCTACGAGCAGTACTTC. Protein sequence: CASSQVWTTRSSYEQYF.

This clonotype showed up just a few times. This chain uses TRBV19 with TRBJ2-1; TRBD2 matches at 11 bases. Trimming at V came to 2 bases and at J to 4 bases, leaving 1 base not matched to a gene. This CDR3 spans 15 amino acids. The germline V gene has CDR1 LNHDA and CDR2 SQIVND (reference sequence). CDR3 DNA: TGTGCCAGTAGTATAAGGACTAGCGGGTACAATGAGCAGTTCTTC. It translates to CASSIRTSGYNEQFF.

This clonotype was seen a few times. V is TRBV7-2 and J is TRBJ2-3; D is undetermined. The CDR3 is 16 residues long. The germline V gene has CDR1 SGHTA and CDR2 FQGNSA. V was trimmed by 5 bases and J by 2 bases, leaving 17 bases between them. The CDR3 DNA sequence: TGTGCCAGCAGCCGGACGAACCCAAGCTTCACAGATACGCAGTATTTT. This codes for CASSRTNPSFTDTQYF.

At least ten counts were recorded for this clonotype. The chain uses TRBV7-6 and TRBJ2-3; 11 positions agree with TRBD2. Trimming removed 5 bases from V and 3 bases from J; junction bases left unmatched: 4. CDR1 and CDR2 from the germline V gene are SGHVS and FNYEAQ. The CDR3 extends over 15 amino acids. CDR3 sequence reads: CASSDTSGRTDTQYF. CDR3 DNA: TGTGCCAGCAGCGACACTAGCGGGAGAACAGATACGCAGTATTTT.

The chain carries TRBV7-9 and TRBJ2-7; possibly TRBD1 or TRBD2 for D (5 bases each). The ends were cut back, 4 bases at V and 5 bases at J, with 12 bases in the middle. The CDR3 has 13 residues. Germline CDR1 reads SEHNR; CDR2 reads FQNEAQ (reference sequence). The CDR3 sequence is CASSSRLGDEQYF. The CDR3 bases are TGTGCCAGCAGCTCCCGGTTGGGGGACGAGCAGTACTTC.

This clonotype was counted a few times. This chain uses TRBV4-1 with TRBJ2-2; 9 bases line up with TRBD2. The CDR3 is made up of 16 amino acids. With 2 bases clipped from V and 1 base from J, the junction kept 2 bases outside the gene matches. CDR1 and CDR2 (germline): MGHRA, YSYEKL. The CDR3 DNA follows: TGCGCCAGCAGCCAACTAGCGGGAAGGAACACCGGGGAGCTGTTTTTT. Residues: CASSQLAGRNTGELFF.

This clonotype occurred many times. The chain has TRBV28 and TRBJ2-1, with 9 nucleotides matching TRBD2. The germline V gene encodes CDR1 MDHEN and CDR2 SYDVKM. The CDR3 spans 16 residues. Trimming at V came to 5 bases and at J to 8 bases, leaving 13 bases not matched to a gene. The CDR3 DNA is TGTGCCAGCAGTGACCTCCCTAGCGGGATCGACGATGAGCAGTTCTTC. The encoded protein is CASSDLPSGIDDEQFF.

The chain combines TRBV11-1 with TRBJ2-3; 8 bases map to TRBD2. V lost 2 bases, J lost 4 bases, and 8 bases stayed unmatched. CDR1 SGHAT and CDR2 FQDESV come from the germline V gene (reference sequence). This CDR3 region has 16 residues. CDR3 region: CASSLFSGSWPDTQYF. CDR3 DNA sequence: TGTGCCAGCAGCTTATTCAGCGGGAGTTGGCCAGATACGCAGTATTTT.

The gene calls are TRBV30 and TRBJ2-1; D ambiguous. Trimming left V 0 bases short and J 6 bases short, with 21 bases between. The CDR3 totals 17 residues. Germline V gene sequence: CDR1 GTSNPN, CDR2 SVGIG (reference sequence). The CDR3 reads CAWSVPLRAVGPNEQFF. CDR3 DNA sequence: TGTGCCTGGAGTGTCCCACTAAGGGCGGTTGGCCCCAATGAGCAGTTCTTC.

In this sample, this clonotype turned up many times. The chain recombines TRBV7-6 with TRBJ2-3; D not certain. The germline gives CDR1 SGHVS, CDR2 FNYEAQ. The CDR3 consists of 15 residues. Deletions cut 5 bases from V and 3 bases from J, with 15 bases between. The chain's CDR3 is CASSPDGRETDTQYF. CDR3 sequence (DNA): TGTGCCAGCAGCCCTGACGGAAGGGAAACAGATACGCAGTATTTT.

The rearrangement links TRBV6-1 to TRBJ2-1, with D possibly TRBD2 on 5 matching bases. V lost 6 bases and J 2 bases, leaving 26 bases between the germline ends. CDR3 length: 19 amino acids. Germline values: CDR1 MNHNS, CDR2 SASEGT. The chain's CDR3 is CASSLNGGTAGLTYNEQFF. DNA for the CDR3: TGTGCCAGCAGCCTCAATGGAGGTACGGCAGGCCTAACCTACAATGAGCAGTTCTTC.

At least ten counts were recorded for this clonotype. The V and J genes are TRBV28 and TRBJ2-1, with D possibly being TRBD1 (6 bases). This CDR3 is 13 amino acids long. CDR1 is MDHEN and CDR2 is SYDVKM in the germline V gene. V shed 1 base and J shed 9 bases, with 10 bases lying between them. The CDR3 DNA follows: TGTGCCAGCAGTTTATACAGGGTTCGTGAGCAGTTCTTC. This translates into CASSLYRVREQFF.

This clonotype was recorded a few times. This chain uses TRBV7-9 with TRBJ1-2; D call uncertain. V lost 5 bases and J lost 4, with 11 bases in between. The CDR3 spans 13 residues. The germline V gene has CDR1 SEHNR and CDR2 FQNEAQ (reference sequence). This chain's CDR3 is CASSPSRVYGYTF. CDR3 coding DNA: TGTGCCAGCAGCCCTTCGCGGGTCTATGGCTACACCTTC.